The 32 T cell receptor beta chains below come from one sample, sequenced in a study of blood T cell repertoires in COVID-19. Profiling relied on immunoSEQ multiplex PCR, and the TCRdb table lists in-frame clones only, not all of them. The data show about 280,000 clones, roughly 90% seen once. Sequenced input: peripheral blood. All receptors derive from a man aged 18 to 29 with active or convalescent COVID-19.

CDR3 bases: TGTGCCAGCAGCGCCCTCGGAGAGACCCAGTACTTC. Protein product: CASSALGETQYF. This rearrangement joins TRBV9 to TRBJ2-5; D remains unclear. V was cut by 3 bases and J by 4 bases, with 7 bases left in between. Germline V gene sequence: CDR1 SGDLS, CDR2 YYNGEE. The CDR3 loop spans 12 amino acids.

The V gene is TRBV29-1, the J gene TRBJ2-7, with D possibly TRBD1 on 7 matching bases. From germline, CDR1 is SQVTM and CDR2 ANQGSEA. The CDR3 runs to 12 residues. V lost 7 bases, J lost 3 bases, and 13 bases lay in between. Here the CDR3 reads CSAEGDSYEQYF. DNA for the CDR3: TGCAGCGCGGAGGGGGACAGCTACGAGCAGTACTTC.

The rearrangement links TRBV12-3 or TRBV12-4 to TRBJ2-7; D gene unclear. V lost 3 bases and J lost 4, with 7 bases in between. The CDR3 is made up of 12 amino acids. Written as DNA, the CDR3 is TGTGCCAGCAGTTTTCAGATATACGAGCAGTACTTC. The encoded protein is CASSFQIYEQYF.

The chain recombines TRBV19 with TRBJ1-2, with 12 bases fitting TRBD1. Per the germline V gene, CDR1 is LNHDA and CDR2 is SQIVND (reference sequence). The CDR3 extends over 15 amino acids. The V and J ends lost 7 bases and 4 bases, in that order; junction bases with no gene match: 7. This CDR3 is CASTLGTGGVYGYTF. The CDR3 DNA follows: TGTGCCAGTACCCTGGGGACAGGGGGCGTCTATGGCTACACCTTC.

The CDR3 loop reads CASRDRSSSYEQYF. CDR3 DNA: TGTGCCAGCAGGGACAGGTCCTCTTCCTACGAGCAGTACTTC. V and J are TRBV2 and TRBJ2-7, with 7 bases lining up with TRBD1. Germline V CDR1 and CDR2: SNHLY, FYNNEI. The CDR3 spans 14 residues. The V and J ends lost 6 bases and 1 base, in that order; junction bases with no gene match: 6.

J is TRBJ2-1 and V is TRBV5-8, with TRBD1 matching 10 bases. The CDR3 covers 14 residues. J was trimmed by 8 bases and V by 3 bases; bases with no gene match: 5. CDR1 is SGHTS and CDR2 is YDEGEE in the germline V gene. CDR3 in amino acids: CASSSTGTGDEQFF. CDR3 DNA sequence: TGTGCCAGCAGCTCCACCGGGACAGGGGATGAGCAGTTCTTC.

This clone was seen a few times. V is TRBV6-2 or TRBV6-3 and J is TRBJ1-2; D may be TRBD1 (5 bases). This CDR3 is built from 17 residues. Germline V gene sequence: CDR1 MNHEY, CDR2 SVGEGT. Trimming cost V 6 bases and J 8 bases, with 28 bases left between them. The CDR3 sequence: CASSSGSTPPACCGYTF. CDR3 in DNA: TGTGCCAGCAGCTCAGGGTCTACCCCCCCCGCATGCTGCGGCTACACCTTC.

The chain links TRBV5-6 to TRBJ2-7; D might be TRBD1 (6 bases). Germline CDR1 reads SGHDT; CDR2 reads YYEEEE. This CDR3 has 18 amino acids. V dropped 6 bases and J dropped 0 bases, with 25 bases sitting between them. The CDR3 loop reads CASTTRWMDSRTSYEQYF. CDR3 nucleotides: TGTGCCAGCACCACTCGATGGATGGACAGTCGGACCTCCTACGAGCAGTACTTC.

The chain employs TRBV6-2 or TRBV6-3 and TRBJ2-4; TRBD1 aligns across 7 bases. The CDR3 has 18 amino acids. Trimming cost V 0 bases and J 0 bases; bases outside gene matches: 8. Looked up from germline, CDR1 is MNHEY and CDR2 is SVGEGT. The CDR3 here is CASSYSIQGSLAKNIQYF. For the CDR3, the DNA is TGTGCCAGCAGTTACTCGATACAGGGGTCTTTAGCCAAAAACATTCAGTACTTC.

The CDR3 DNA reads TGTGCCAGCACCATACTCGGGTGGGGGGACTATGGCTACACCTTC. This codes for CASTILGWGDYGYTF. This chain uses TRBV5-5 with TRBJ1-2; D is possibly TRBD1 (5 bases). The CDR3 sequence is 15 residues long. V was pared by 6 bases and J by 3 bases, with 18 bases between. The V gene's germline CDR1 is SGHKS and CDR2 YYEKEE (reference sequence).

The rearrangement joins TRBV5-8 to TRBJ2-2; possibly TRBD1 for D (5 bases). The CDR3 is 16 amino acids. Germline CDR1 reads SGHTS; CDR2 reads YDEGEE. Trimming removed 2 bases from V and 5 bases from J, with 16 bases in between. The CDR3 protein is CASSLGFSSGTGELFF. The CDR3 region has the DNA TGTGCCAGCAGCTTAGGGTTTTCGTCAGGGACCGGGGAGCTGTTTTTT.

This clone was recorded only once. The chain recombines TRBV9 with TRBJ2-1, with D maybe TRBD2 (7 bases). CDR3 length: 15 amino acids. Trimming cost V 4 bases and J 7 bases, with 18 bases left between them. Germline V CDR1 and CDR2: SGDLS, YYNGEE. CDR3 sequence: CASSLSGGAENEQFF. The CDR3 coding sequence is TGTGCCAGCAGCCTCAGTGGGGGGGCGGAAAATGAGCAGTTCTTC. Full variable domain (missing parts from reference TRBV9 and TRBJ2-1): DSGVTQTPKHLITATGQRVTLRCSPRSGDLSVYWYQQSLDQGLQFLIQYYNGEERAKGNILERFSAQQFPDLHSELNLSSLELGDSALYFCASSLSGGAENEQFFGPGTRLTVL.

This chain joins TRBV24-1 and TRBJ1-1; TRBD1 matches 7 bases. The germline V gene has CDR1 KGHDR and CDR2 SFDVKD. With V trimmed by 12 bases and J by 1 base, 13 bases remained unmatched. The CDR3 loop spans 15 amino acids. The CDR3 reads CAAYCRGRKNTEAFF. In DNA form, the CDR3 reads TGTGCCGCATACTGCAGGGGGAGGAAGAACACTGAAGCTTTCTTT.

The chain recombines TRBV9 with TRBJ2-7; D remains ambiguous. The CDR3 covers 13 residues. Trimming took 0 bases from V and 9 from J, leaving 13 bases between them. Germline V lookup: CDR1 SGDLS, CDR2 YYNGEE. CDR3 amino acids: CASSVESGLVQYF. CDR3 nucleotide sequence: TGTGCCAGCAGCGTAGAGTCTGGCTTGGTGCAGTACTTC.

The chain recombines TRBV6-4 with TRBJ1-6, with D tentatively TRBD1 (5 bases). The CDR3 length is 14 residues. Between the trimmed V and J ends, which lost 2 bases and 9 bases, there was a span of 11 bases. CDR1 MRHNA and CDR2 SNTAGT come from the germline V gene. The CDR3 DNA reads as TGTGCCAGCAGTGACGGGCAGGGTGCTTCACCCCTCCACTTT. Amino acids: CASSDGQGASPLHF.

The CDR3 reads CASSFLAPSGGPNTGELFF. DNA for the CDR3: TGTGCCAGCAGCTTCCTCGCCCCTAGCGGGGGGCCTAACACCGGGGAGCTGTTTTTT. The gene calls are TRBV7-2 and TRBJ2-2; 11 nucleotides align to TRBD2. The CDR3 runs 19 residues. CDR1 is SGHTA and CDR2 is FQGNSA in the germline V gene. With V trimmed by 3 bases and J by 2 bases, 11 bases remained unmatched.

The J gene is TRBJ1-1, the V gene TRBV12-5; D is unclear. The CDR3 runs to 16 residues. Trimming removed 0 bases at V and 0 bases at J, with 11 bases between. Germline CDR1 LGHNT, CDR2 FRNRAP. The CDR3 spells CASGLVLSEMNTEAFF. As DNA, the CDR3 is TGTGCTAGTGGTTTGGTCTTGAGCGAAATGAACACTGAAGCTTTCTTT. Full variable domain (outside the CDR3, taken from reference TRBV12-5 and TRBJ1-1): DARVTQTPRHKVTEMGQEVTMRCQPILGHNTVFWYRQTMMQGLELLAYFRNRAPLDDSGMPKDRFSAEMPDATLATLKIQPSEPRDSAVYFCASGLVLSEMNTEAFFGQGTRLTVV.

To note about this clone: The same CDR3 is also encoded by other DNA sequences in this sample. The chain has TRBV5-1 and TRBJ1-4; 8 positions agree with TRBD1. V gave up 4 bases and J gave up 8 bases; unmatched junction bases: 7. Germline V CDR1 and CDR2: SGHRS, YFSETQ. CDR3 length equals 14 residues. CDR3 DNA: TGCGCCAGCAGCGTCGGACAGGGACGAGAAAAACTGTTTTTT. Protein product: CASSVGQGREKLFF.

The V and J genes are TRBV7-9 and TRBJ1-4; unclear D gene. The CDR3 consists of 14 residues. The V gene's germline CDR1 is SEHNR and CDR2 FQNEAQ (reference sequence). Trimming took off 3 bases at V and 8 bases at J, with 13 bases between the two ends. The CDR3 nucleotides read TGTGCCAGCAGCTTTGGCCAGCTCGGGGAAAAACTGTTTTTT. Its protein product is CASSFGQLGEKLFF.

Here the CDR3 reads CASSDSGGMEIHEQYF. CDR3 coding DNA: TGTGCCAGCAGTGACTCAGGGGGCATGGAGATCCACGAGCAGTACTTC. The chain couples TRBV25-1 to TRBJ2-7; TRBD1 matches 8 bases. Germline lookup yields CDR1 MGHDK and CDR2 SYGVNS. The CDR3 is made up of 16 amino acids. The V gene end was trimmed by 3 bases and the J gene end by 5 bases; junction bases not matched to a gene: 12.

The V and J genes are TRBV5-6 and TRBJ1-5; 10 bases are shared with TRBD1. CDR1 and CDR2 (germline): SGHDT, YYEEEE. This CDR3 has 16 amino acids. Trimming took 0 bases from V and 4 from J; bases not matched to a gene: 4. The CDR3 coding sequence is TGTGCCAGCAGCTTGGGGTGGGACAGGGGTAATCAGCCCCAGCATTTT. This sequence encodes CASSLGWDRGNQPQHF.

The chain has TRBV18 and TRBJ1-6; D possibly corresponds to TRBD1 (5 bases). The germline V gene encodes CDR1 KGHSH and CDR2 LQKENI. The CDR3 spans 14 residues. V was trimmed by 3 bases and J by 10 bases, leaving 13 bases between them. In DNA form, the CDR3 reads TGTGCCAGCTCACCTCAAGGGGCCGGCTCACCCCTCCACTTT. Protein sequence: CASSPQGAGSPLHF.

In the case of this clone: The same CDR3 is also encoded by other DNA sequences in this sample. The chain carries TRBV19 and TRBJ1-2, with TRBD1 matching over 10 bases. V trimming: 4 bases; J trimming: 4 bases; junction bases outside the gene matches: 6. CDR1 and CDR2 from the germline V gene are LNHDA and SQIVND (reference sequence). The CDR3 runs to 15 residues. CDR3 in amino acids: CASSNDRGQIYGYTF. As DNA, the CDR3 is TGTGCCAGTAGTAACGACAGGGGGCAAATCTATGGCTACACCTTC.

The CDR3 DNA follows: TGCAGCGTTGTAGCGACCGGGACAGTGGGAGATCAGCCCCAGCATTTT. Translating it yields CSVVATGTVGDQPQHF. The V gene is TRBV29-1, the J gene TRBJ1-5, with 7 nucleotides matching TRBD1. J gave up 5 bases and V 4 bases, and 14 bases lay outside the gene matches. Germline lookup yields CDR1 SQVTM and CDR2 ANQGSEA. CDR3 length: 16 amino acids. The whole variable domain, filled in from reference TRBV29-1 and TRBJ1-5, reads SAVISQKPSRDICQRGTSLTIQCQVDSQVTMMFWYRQQPGQSLTLIATANQGSEATYESGFVIDKFPISRPNLTFSTLTVSNMSPEDSSIYLCSVVATGTVGDQPQHFGDGTRLSIL.

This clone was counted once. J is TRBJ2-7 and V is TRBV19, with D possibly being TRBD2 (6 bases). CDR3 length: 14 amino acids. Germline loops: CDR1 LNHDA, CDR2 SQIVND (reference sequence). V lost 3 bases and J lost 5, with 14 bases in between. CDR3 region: CASSMGGFINEQYF. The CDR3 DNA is TGTGCCAGTAGTATGGGGGGTTTCATCAACGAGCAGTACTTC.

CDR3 amino acids: CASSQVSGTSGGVTDTQYF. The CDR3 DNA sequence: TGTGCCAGCAGCCAAGTTTCCGGGACTAGCGGGGGGGTCACAGATACGCAGTATTTT. J is TRBJ2-3 and V is TRBV3-1 (or the pseudogene TRBV3-2), with 16 positions matching TRBD2. Germline CDR1 and CDR2: LGHDT and YNNKEL (reference sequence). The J segment lost 2 bases and the V segment lost 1 base, leaving 6 bases of the junction unmatched. CDR3 length: 19 residues.

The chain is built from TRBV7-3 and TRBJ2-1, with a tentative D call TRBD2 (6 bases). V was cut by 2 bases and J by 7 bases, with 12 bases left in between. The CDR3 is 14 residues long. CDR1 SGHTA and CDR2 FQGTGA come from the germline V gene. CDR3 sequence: CASSLGKGRNEQFF. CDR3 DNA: TGTGCCAGCAGCTTAGGGAAGGGGAGGAATGAGCAGTTCTTC. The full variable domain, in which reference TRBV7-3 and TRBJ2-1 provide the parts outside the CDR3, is GAGVSQTPSNKVTEKGKYVELRCDPISGHTALYWYRQSLGQGPEFLIYFQGTGAADDSGLPNDRFFAVRPEGSVSTLKIQRTERGDSAVYLCASSLGKGRNEQFFGPGTRLTVL.

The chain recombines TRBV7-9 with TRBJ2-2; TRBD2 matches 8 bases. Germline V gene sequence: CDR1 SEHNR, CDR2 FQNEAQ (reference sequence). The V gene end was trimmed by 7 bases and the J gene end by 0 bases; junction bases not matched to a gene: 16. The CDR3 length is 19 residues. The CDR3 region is CASNPPGGGPRSNTGELFF. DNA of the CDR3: TGTGCCAGCAACCCCCCCGGGGGGGGGCCGAGATCGAACACCGGGGAGCTGTTTTTT.

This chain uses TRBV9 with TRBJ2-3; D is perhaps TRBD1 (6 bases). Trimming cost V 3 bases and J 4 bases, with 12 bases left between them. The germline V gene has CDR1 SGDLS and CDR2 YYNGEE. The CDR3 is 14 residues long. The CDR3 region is CASSDRAWSDTQYF. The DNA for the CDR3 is TGTGCCAGCAGCGACAGGGCTTGGTCAGATACGCAGTATTTT.

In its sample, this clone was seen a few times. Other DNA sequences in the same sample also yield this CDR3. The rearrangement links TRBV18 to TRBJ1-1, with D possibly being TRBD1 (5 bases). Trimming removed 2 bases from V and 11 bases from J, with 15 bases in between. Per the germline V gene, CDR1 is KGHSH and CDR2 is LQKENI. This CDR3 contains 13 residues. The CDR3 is CASSPSDTRGAFF. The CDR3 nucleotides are TGTGCCAGCTCACCATCGGACACCCGGGGGGCTTTCTTT.

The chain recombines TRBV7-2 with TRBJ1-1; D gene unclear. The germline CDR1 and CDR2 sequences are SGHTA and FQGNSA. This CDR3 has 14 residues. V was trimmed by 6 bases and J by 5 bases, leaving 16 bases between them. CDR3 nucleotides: TGTGCCAGCAGAAAAGGGATCCGGAGGACTGAAGCTTTCTTT. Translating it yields CASRKGIRRTEAFF.

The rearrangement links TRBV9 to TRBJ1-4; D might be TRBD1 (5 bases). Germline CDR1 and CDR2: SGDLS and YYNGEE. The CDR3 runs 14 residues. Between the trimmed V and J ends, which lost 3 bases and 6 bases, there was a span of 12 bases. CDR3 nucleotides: TGTGCCAGCAGCGAGGGGATTTCGGATGAAAAACTGTTTTTT. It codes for CASSEGISDEKLFF. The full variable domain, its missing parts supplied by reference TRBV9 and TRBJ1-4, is DSGVTQTPKHLITATGQRVTLRCSPRSGDLSVYWYQQSLDQGLQFLIQYYNGEERAKGNILERFSAQQFPDLHSELNLSSLELGDSALYFCASSEGISDEKLFFGSGTQLSVL.